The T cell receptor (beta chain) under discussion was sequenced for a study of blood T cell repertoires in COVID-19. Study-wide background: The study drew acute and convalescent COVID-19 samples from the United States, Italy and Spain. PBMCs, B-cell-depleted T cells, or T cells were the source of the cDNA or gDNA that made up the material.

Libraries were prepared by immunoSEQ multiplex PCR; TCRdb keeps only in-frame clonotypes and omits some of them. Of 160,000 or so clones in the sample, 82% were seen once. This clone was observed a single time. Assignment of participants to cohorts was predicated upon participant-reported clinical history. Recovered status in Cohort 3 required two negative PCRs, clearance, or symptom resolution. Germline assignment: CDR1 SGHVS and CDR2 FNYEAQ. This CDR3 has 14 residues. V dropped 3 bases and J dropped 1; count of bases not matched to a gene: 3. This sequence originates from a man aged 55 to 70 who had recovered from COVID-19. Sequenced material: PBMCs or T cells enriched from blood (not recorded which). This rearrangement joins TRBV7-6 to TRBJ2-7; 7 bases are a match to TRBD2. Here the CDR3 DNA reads TGTGCCAGCAGCTTTTCACTAGCGTCCTACGAGCAGTACTTC. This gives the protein CASSFSLASYEQYF.